Presented here are 26 T cell receptor beta chains from one specimen sequenced in a study of blood T cell repertoires in COVID-19. Here immunoSEQ multiplex PCR was the method, and the copy in TCRdb shows in-frame clones only, minus some. The table lists about 310,000 clones, roughly 86% of them singletons. Sequencing was done on a sample of PBMCs or T cells enriched from blood (not recorded which). The receptors shown here come from a woman aged 30 to 39 who had recovered from COVID-19.

J is TRBJ1-3 and V is TRBV19; 9 bases align to TRBD1. There are 15 residues in the CDR3. The ends lost 7 bases at V and 5 bases at J; junction bases unmatched: 9. Germline values: CDR1 LNHDA, CDR2 SQIVND (reference sequence). CDR3 DNA: TGTGCCAGTACGCGCTGGGACAGGGTGAGAAACACCATATATTTT. It specifies CASTRWDRVRNTIYF.

The chain carries TRBV29-1 and TRBJ2-7; 8 nucleotides line up with TRBD1. Germline trimming cut 6 bases from V and 0 bases from J; bases unmatched to any gene: 4. The germline gives CDR1 SQVTM, CDR2 ANQGSEA. The CDR3 spans 13 residues. The DNA of the CDR3 is TGCAGCGTGAAGACAGGGGACTCCTACGAGCAGTACTTC. As protein: CSVKTGDSYEQYF.

This clone was seen repeatedly, ten times or more. The chain has TRBV27 and TRBJ1-1; D is possibly TRBD1 (5 bases). The V end lost 2 bases, the J end lost 4 bases, and 8 bases lay between the germline ends. Germline values: CDR1 MNHEY, CDR2 SMNVEV (reference sequence). The CDR3 contains 13 residues. In nucleotides, the CDR3 is TGTGCCAGCAGTTTAGCAGGGCGCACTGAAGCTTTCTTT. Amino acids: CASSLAGRTEAFF.

This clone was counted only a few times. This rearrangement joins TRBV15 to TRBJ2-3, with 9 bases lining up with TRBD2. Germline V gene data show CDR1 as LNHNV and CDR2 as YYDKDF (reference sequence). The CDR3 has 16 amino acids. Trimming cost V 1 base and J 4 bases; bases outside gene matches: 6. DNA of the CDR3: TGTGCCACCAGCAGAGGGGCTAGCGGGATTTCAGATACGCAGTATTTT. Amino acids: CATSRGASGISDTQYF. Complete variable domain (other parts from reference TRBV15 and TRBJ2-3): DAMVIQNPRYQVTQFGKPVTLSCSQTLNHNVMYWYQQKSSQAPKLLFHYYDKDFNNEADTPDNFQSRRPNTSFCFLDIRSPGLGDTAMYLCATSRGASGISDTQYFGPGTRLTVL.

The rearrangement uses TRBV6-2 or TRBV6-3 and TRBJ2-5, with D possibly matching TRBD1 (6 bases). From germline, CDR1 is MNHEY and CDR2 SVGEGT. CDR3 length: 15 amino acids. V dropped 2 bases and J dropped 2 bases, with 12 bases sitting between them. The CDR3 DNA is TGTGCCAGCAGTTACCACCGGGACATTCAAGAGACCCAGTACTTC. Protein: CASSYHRDIQETQYF.

The rearrangement joins TRBV27 to TRBJ1-5; TRBD1 agrees at 7 bases. The CDR3 contains 15 residues. J was trimmed by 2 bases and V by 5 bases; bases with no gene match: 6. Germline assignment: CDR1 MNHEY and CDR2 SMNVEV (reference sequence). The CDR3 DNA sequence: TGTGCCAGCAGTGCCACAGGGGAGCGCAATCAGCCCCAGCATTTT. Translation: CASSATGERNQPQHF.

J is TRBJ2-3 and V is TRBV5-1, with a weak D call TRBD1 (6 bases). The CDR3 contains 16 residues. In germline, CDR1 is SGHRS, CDR2 YFSETQ. The V gene lost 3 bases and the J gene lost 4 bases, with 18 bases spanning the gap. DNA of the CDR3: TGCGCCAGCAGCTCTACGGGACATCCAAGGGCAGATACGCAGTATTTT. It translates to CASSSTGHPRADTQYF.

The chain recombines TRBV5-5 with TRBJ2-1, with a weak D call TRBD1 (6 bases). The CDR3 covers 15 residues. V was cut by 4 bases and J by 1 base, with 12 bases left in between. Germline CDR1 reads SGHKS; CDR2 reads YYEKEE (reference sequence). The CDR3 is CASSVDGTSYNEQFF. CDR3 DNA sequence: TGTGCCAGCAGCGTCGATGGGACATCCTACAATGAGCAGTTCTTC.

This chain joins TRBV3-1 (or the pseudogene TRBV3-2) and TRBJ2-7, with a tentative D call TRBD2 (6 bases). In germline, CDR1 is LGHDT, CDR2 YNNKEL (reference sequence). The germline V and J ends were trimmed by 4 bases and 6 bases, with 13 bases remaining between them. CDR3 length: 13 amino acids. This chain's CDR3 is CASSPRAGSEQYF. CDR3 bases: TGTGCCAGCAGCCCGCGTGCGGGGTCCGAGCAGTACTTC.

This chain links TRBV5-1 with TRBJ1-1, with 7 bases matching TRBD1. Germline lookup yields CDR1 SGHRS and CDR2 YFSETQ. Losses at the gene ends were 4 bases for V and 0 bases for J; bases not matched to a gene: 9. The CDR3 is made up of 16 amino acids. The CDR3 DNA follows: TGCGCCAGCAGCATGGGACAGAAACGTGTGAACACTGAAGCTTTCTTT. Its translation is CASSMGQKRVNTEAFF.

This clone was detected only a few times. The CDR3 reads CASSSGQITGELFF. Written as DNA, the CDR3 is TGCGCCAGCAGCTCGGGACAGATCACCGGGGAGCTGTTTTTT. V and J are TRBV5-1 and TRBJ2-2, with 7 bases identical to TRBD1. The CDR3 consists of 14 residues. The V gene's germline CDR1 is SGHRS and CDR2 YFSETQ. V trimming: 3 bases; J trimming: 4 bases; junction bases outside the gene matches: 3.

The chain links TRBV7-9 to TRBJ2-2; D perhaps matches TRBD1 (5 bases). The CDR3 runs 17 residues. The germline CDR1 and CDR2 sequences are SEHNR and FQNEAQ (reference sequence). V dropped 3 bases and J dropped 1 base, with 15 bases sitting between them. Written as DNA, the CDR3 is TGTGCCAGCAGCTTCGGTACCGAGACAGAGAACACCGGGGAGCTGTTTTTT. Protein sequence: CASSFGTETENTGELFF.

V usage is TRBV5-1 and J usage is TRBJ2-5; weak D call: TRBD1 (5 bases). The length of the CDR3 is 14 residues. The V gene's germline CDR1 is SGHRS and CDR2 YFSETQ. The ends were cut back, 3 bases at V and 1 base at J, with 10 bases in the middle. CDR3 sequence reads: CASSSQGVQETQYF. CDR3 DNA: TGCGCCAGCAGCTCCCAGGGCGTCCAAGAGACCCAGTACTTC.

The chain employs TRBV4-1 and TRBJ1-2, with D hard to call. CDR3 length: 17 amino acids. Trimming stripped 0 bases from V and 3 bases from J, with 17 bases between. The germline gives CDR1 MGHRA, CDR2 YSYEKL. CDR3 nucleotide sequence: TGCGCCAGCAGCCAAGACAGTGGGCAGGTGGTCTACTATGGCTACACCTTC. It codes for CASSQDSGQVVYYGYTF.

The chain links TRBV28 to TRBJ2-3; the match to TRBD1 covers 9 bases. Germline-derived CDR1 and CDR2 are MDHEN and SYDVKM. This CDR3 comprises 15 residues. The trim removed 2 bases at V and 5 bases at J, leaving 5 bases unmatched. The CDR3 nucleotides read TGTGCCAGCAGTTTAAGGACAGGGGTGAAAGATACGCAGTATTTT. It translates to CASSLRTGVKDTQYF.

With regard to this clone: This sample also contains other DNA sequences that code for the same CDR3. V gene TRBV2 combines with J gene TRBJ2-7; D not resolved. This CDR3 is built from 14 residues. Germline lookup yields CDR1 SNHLY and CDR2 FYNNEI. The V end lost 1 base, the J end lost 0 bases, and 7 bases lay between the germline ends. CDR3 in DNA: TGTGCCAGCAGTGAAGGGGCCGGCTCCTACGAGCAGTACTTC. Its translation is CASSEGAGSYEQYF.

This chain joins TRBV9 and TRBJ2-7; D may be TRBD2 (5 bases). The CDR3 contains 15 residues. The germline CDR1 and CDR2 sequences are SGDLS and YYNGEE. The V gene lost 1 base and the J gene lost 0 bases, with 11 bases spanning the gap. CDR3 in amino acids: CASSVSHGVSYEQYF. The DNA for the CDR3 is TGTGCCAGCAGCGTATCGCACGGGGTCTCCTACGAGCAGTACTTC.

The chain uses TRBV15 and TRBJ2-1, with 10 bases lining up with TRBD2. The ends lost 7 bases at V and 7 bases at J; junction bases unmatched: 16. Germline V gene data show CDR1 as LNHNV and CDR2 as YYDKDF (reference sequence). The CDR3 has 17 amino acids. This CDR3 reads CATKAFGGLAQNNEQFF. DNA for the CDR3: TGTGCCACCAAGGCCTTCGGGGGACTAGCGCAAAATAATGAGCAGTTCTTC.

The V call is TRBV10-3, the J call TRBJ2-1, with TRBD2 matching over 11 bases. The CDR3 covers 16 residues. The V gene end was trimmed by 3 bases and the J gene end by 4 bases; junction bases not matched to a gene: 5. Germline-derived CDR1 and CDR2 are ENHRY and SYGVKD. The CDR3 is CAISDQLAGGYNEQFF. The CDR3 DNA reads TGTGCCATCAGTGACCAGCTAGCGGGAGGATACAATGAGCAGTTCTTC.

The gene calls are TRBV10-2 and TRBJ2-7, with D unclear. The CDR3 has 13 amino acids. Germline assignment: CDR1 WSHSY and CDR2 SAAADI. V lost 7 bases and J lost 0, with 10 bases in between. CDR3 region: CASKPRSSYEQYF. The DNA for the CDR3 is TGCGCCAGCAAACCCAGAAGCTCCTACGAGCAGTACTTC.

The chain recombines TRBV5-6 with TRBJ2-7; D gene uncertain. CDR1 and CDR2 (germline): SGHDT, YYEEEE. V was cut by 5 bases and J by 0 bases, with 12 bases left in between. The CDR3 contains 14 residues. CDR3 amino acids: CASSPTHSSYEQYF. DNA for the CDR3: TGTGCCAGCAGTCCAACTCACAGCTCCTACGAGCAGTACTTC.

Points on this clone: The junction differs from germline at one of its ends, possibly a read error. This rearrangement joins TRBV9 to TRBJ2-7; 11 bases match TRBD2. CDR3 length equals 14 residues. The germline CDR1 and CDR2 sequences are SGDLS and YYNGEE. CDR3 region: CASSVGTSGYERYF. The CDR3 region has the DNA TGTGCCAGCAGCGTCGGGACTAGCGGCTACGAGCGGTACTTC.

The chain combines TRBV7-3 with TRBJ1-1; 7 bases are a match to TRBD1. The junction had 2 bases not matched to a gene; V was cut back by 3 bases and J by 4 bases. Germline V gives CDR1 SGHTA, CDR2 FQGTGA. The CDR3 extends over 13 amino acids. The CDR3 DNA reads TGTGCCAGCAGCTTGACAGGGACCACTGAAGCTTTCTTT. This translates into CASSLTGTTEAFF.

The chain is built from TRBV6-2 or TRBV6-3 and TRBJ2-6; no clear D gene. Germline CDR1 reads MNHEY; CDR2 reads SVGEGT. The CDR3 totals 14 residues. Trimming pared 4 bases from V and 1 base from J, leaving 5 bases between. The CDR3 DNA sequence: TGTGCCAGCAGTTTGGCTTCTGGGGCCAACGTCCTGACTTTC. This encodes CASSLASGANVLTF.

The chain is built from TRBV21-1 and TRBJ2-7; no DNA check was done on the table's D call, TRBD2. TRBV21-1 is annotated as a pseudogene. The length of the CDR3 is 21 residues. CDR3 sequence reads: CASSRTRECACPSASGYEQYF. The CDR3 region has the DNA TGTGCCAGCAGCAGAACGAGAGAGTGCGCCTGCCCTAGCGCGAGCGGGTACGAGCAGTACTTC.

This chain links TRBV27 with TRBJ1-4; D uncertain. Deletions cut 8 bases from V and 0 bases from J, with 22 bases between. Germline CDR1 MNHEY, CDR2 SMNVEV (reference sequence). This CDR3 has 18 residues. As DNA, the CDR3 is TGTGCCAGCCCGACACCTTCTTTTCTTGTTGCAACTAATGAAAAACTGTTTTTT. Translating it yields CASPTPSFLVATNEKLFF.